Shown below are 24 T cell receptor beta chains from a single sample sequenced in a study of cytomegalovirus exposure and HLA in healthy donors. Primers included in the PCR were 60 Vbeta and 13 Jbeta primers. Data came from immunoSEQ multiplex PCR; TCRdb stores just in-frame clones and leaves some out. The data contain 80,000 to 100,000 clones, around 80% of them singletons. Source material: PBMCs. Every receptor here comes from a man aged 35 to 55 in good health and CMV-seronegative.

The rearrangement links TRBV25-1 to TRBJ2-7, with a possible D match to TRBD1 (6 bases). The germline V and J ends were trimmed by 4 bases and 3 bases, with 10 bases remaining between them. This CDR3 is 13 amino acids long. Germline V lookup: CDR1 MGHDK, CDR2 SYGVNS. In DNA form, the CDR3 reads TGTGCCAGCAGTGGTCAAGGGGGCTACGAGCAGTACTTC. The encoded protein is CASSGQGGYEQYF.

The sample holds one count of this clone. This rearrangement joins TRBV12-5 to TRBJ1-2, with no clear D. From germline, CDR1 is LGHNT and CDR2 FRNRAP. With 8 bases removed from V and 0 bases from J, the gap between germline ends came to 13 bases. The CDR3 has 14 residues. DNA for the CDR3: TGTGCTAGTATGGTAGACACCCCTAACTATGGCTACACCTTC. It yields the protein CASMVDTPNYGYTF.

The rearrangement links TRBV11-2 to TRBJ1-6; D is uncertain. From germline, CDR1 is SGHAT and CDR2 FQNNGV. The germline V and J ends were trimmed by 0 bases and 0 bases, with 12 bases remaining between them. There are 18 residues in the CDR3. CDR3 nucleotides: TGTGCCAGCAGCTTAGATCTGGCACCACGCTCCTATAATTCACCCCTCCACTTT. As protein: CASSLDLAPRSYNSPLHF. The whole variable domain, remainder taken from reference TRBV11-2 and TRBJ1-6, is EAGVAQSPRYKIIEKRQSVAFWCNPISGHATLYWYQQILGQGPKLLIQFQNNGVVDDSQLPKDRFSAERLKGVDSTLKIQPAKLEDSAVYLCASSLDLAPRSYNSPLHFGNGTRLTVT.

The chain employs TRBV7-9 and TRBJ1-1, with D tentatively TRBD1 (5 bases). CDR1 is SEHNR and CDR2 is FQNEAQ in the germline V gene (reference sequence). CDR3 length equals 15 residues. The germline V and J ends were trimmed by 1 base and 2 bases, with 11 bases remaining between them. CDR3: CASSLGEGINTEAFF. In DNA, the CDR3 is TGTGCCAGCAGCTTAGGGGAGGGGATAAACACTGAAGCTTTCTTT.

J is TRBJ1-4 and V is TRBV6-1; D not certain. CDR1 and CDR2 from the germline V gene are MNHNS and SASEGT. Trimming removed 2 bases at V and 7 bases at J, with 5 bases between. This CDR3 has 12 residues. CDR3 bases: TGTGCCAGCAGTGAAACATTTGAAAAACTGTTTTTT. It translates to CASSETFEKLFF.

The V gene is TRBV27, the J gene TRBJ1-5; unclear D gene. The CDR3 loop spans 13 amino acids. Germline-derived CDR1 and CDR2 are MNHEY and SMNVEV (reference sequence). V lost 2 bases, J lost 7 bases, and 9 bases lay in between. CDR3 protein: CASSLDRRQPQHF. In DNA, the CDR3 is TGTGCCAGCAGTTTAGATCGGCGGCAGCCCCAGCATTTT.

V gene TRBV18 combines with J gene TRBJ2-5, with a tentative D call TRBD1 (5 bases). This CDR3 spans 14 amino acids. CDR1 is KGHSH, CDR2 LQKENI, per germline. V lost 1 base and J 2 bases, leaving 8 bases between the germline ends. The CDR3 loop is CASSPLGPQETQYF. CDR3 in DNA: TGTGCCAGCTCACCACTGGGGCCTCAAGAGACCCAGTACTTC.

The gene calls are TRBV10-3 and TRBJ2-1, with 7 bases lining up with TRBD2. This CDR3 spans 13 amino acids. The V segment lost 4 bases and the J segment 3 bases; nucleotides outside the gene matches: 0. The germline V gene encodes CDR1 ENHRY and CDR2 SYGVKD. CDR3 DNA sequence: TGTGCCATCAGTGGCGGGGGCTACAATGAGCAGTTCTTC. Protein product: CAISGGGYNEQFF.

The CDR3 here is CASSSFGQGASYNSPLHF. The CDR3, as DNA: TGTGCCAGCAGCTCTTTTGGACAGGGGGCGTCCTATAATTCACCCCTCCACTTT. The chain has TRBV13 and TRBJ1-6, with 11 nucleotides matching TRBD1. V was pared by 4 bases and J by 1 base, with 6 bases of the junction left unmatched. Germline V gives CDR1 PRHDT, CDR2 FYEKMQ (reference sequence). The CDR3 runs to 18 residues.

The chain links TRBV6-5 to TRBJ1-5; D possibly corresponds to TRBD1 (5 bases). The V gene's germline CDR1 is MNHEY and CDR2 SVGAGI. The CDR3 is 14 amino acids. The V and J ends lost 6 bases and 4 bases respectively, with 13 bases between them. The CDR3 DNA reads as TGTGCCAGCAGGGATAGACAGAAGAATCAGCCCCAGCATTTT. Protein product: CASRDRQKNQPQHF.

The CDR3 DNA follows: TGTGCCAGCCGAGGACAGTTCGCGAACACCGGGGAGCTGTTTTTT. It specifies CASRGQFANTGELFF. V is TRBV18 and J is TRBJ2-2; possibly TRBD1 for D (6 bases). Trimming took 8 bases from V and 0 from J, leaving 13 bases between them. CDR1 is KGHSH, CDR2 LQKENI, per germline. This CDR3 is built from 15 residues. Drawing the rest from reference TRBV18 and TRBJ2-2, the complete variable domain is NAGVMQNPRHLVRRRGQEARLRCSPMKGHSHVYWYRQLPEEGLKFMVYLQKENIIDESGMPKERFSAEFPKEGPSILRIQQVVRGDSAAYFCASRGQFANTGELFFGEGSRLTVL.

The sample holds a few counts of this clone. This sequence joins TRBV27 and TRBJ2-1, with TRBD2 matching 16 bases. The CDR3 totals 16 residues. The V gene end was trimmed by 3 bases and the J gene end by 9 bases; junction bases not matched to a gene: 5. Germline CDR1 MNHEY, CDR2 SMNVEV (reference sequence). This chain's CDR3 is CASSFGTSGGAGEQFF. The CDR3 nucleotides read TGTGCCAGCAGTTTCGGGACTAGCGGGGGGGCAGGTGAGCAGTTCTTC.

CDR3 protein: CASSSPAGELFF. CDR3 DNA: TGTGCCAGCAGTTCCCCAGCCGGGGAGCTGTTTTTT. The chain is built from TRBV6-6 and TRBJ2-2; D is uncertain. CDR3 length equals 12 residues. V was pared by 4 bases and J by 6 bases, with 6 bases between. Germline V CDR1 and CDR2: MNHNY, SVGAGI (reference sequence).

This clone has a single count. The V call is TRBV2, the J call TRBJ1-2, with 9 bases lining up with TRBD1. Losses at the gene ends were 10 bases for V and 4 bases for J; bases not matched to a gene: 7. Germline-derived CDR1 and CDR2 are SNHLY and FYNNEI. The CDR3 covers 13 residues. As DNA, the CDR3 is TGTGCCACGCGGGGGACAGGGCTCTATGGCTACACCTTC. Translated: CATRGTGLYGYTF.

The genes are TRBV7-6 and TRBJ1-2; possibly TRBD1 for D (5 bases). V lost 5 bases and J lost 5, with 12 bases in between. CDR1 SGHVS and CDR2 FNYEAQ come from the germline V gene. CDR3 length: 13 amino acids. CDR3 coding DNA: TGTGCCAGCAGCCCATCGGGGGGATATGGCTACACCTTC. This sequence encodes CASSPSGGYGYTF.

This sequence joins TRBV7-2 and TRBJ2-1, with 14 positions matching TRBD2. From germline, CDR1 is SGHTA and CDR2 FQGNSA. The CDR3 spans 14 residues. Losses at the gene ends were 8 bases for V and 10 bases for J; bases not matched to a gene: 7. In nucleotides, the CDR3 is TGTGCCAGCGACCGGACTAGCGGGGGGAAGGAGCAGTTCTTC. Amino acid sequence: CASDRTSGGKEQFF.

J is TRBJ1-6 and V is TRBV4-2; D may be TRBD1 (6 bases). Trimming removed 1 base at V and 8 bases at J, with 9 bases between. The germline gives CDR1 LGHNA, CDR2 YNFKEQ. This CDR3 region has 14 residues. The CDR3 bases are TGTGCCAGCAGCCAAGGAGGGGGGGATTCACCCCTCCACTTT. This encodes CASSQGGGDSPLHF.

The CDR3 is CSVNDGGYEQYF. For the CDR3, the DNA is TGCAGCGTCAATGATGGAGGCTACGAGCAGTACTTC. J is TRBJ2-7 and V is TRBV29-1, with TRBD2 as a possible D gene (5 bases). The CDR3 spans 12 residues. The V gene lost 6 bases and the J gene lost 3 bases, with 12 bases spanning the gap. CDR1 SQVTM and CDR2 ANQGSEA come from the germline V gene.

The CDR3 sequence: CSAKQGNTIYF. CDR3 nucleotides: TGCAGCGCCAAACAGGGAAACACCATATATTTT. The rearrangement joins TRBV29-1 to TRBJ1-3, with D unresolved. V lost 7 bases to trimming and J lost 4 bases, with 8 bases between them. The CDR3 totals 11 residues. CDR1 is SQVTM, CDR2 ANQGSEA, per germline.

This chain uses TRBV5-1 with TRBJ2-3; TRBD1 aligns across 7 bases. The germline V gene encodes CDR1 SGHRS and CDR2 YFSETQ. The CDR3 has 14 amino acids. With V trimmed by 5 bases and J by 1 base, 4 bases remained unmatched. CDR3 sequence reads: CASSYTGGTDTQYF. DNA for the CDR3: TGCGCCAGCAGTTATACAGGGGGCACAGATACGCAGTATTTT.

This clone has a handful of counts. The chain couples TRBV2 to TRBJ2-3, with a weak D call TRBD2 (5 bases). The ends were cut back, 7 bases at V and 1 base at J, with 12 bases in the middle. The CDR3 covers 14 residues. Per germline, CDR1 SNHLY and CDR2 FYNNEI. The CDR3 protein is CASKRDPGTDTQYF. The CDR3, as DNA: TGTGCCAGCAAGAGGGATCCGGGCACAGATACGCAGTATTTT.

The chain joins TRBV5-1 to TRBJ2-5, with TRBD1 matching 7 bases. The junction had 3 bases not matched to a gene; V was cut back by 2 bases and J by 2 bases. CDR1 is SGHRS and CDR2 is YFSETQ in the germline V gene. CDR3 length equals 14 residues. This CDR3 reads CASSLGGQQETQYF. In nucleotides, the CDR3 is TGCGCCAGCAGCTTAGGGGGACAGCAAGAGACCCAGTACTTC.

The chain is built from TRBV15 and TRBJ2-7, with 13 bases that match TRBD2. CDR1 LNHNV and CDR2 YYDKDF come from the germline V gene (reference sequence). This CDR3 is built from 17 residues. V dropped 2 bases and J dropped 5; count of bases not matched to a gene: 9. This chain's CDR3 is CATSRPQLAGGLHEQYF. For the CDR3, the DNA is TGTGCCACCAGCAGACCGCAACTAGCGGGGGGGCTTCACGAGCAGTACTTC.

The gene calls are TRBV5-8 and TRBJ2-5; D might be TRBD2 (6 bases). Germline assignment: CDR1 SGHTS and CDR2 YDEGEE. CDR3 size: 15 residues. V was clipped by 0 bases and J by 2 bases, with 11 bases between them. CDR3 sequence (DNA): TGTGCCAGCAGCTTGGGAGGGACTCCACAAGAGACCCAGTACTTC. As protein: CASSLGGTPQETQYF.